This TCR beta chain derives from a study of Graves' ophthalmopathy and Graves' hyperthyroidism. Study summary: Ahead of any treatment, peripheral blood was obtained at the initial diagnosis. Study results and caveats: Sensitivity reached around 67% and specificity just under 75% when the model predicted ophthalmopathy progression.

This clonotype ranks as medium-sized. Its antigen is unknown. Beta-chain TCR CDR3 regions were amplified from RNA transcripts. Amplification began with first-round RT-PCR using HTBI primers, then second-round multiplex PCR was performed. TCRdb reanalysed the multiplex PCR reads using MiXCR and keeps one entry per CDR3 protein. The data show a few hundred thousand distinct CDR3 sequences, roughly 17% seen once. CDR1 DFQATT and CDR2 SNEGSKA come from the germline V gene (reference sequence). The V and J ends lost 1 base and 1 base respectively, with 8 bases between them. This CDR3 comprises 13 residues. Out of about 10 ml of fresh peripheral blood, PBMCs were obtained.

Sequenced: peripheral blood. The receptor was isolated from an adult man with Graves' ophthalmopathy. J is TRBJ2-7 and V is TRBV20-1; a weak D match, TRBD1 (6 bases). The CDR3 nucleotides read TGCAGTGCTAGAGTTCAGGGGTCCTACGAGCAGTACTTC. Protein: CSARVQGSYEQYF.